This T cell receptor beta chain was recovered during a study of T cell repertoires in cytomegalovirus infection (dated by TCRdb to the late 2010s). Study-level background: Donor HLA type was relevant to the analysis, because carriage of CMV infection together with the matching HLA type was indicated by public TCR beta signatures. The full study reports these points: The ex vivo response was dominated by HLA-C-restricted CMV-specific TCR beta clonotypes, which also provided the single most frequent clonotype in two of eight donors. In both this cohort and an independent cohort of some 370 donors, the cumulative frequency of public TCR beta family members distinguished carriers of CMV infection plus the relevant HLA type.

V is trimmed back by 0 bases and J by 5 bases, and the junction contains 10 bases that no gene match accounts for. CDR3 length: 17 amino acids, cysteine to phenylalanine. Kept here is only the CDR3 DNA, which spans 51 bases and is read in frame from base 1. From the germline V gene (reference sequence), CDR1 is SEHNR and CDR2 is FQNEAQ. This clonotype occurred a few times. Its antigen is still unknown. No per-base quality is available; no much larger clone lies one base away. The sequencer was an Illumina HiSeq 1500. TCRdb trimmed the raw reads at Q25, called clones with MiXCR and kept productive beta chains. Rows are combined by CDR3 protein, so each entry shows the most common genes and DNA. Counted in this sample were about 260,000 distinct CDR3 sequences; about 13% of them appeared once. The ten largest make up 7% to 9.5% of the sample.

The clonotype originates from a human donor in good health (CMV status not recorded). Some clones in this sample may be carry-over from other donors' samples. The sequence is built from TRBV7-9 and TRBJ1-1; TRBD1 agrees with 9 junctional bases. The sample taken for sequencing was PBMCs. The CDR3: CASSLARGTGRKTEAFF. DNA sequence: TGTGCCAGCAGCTTAGCGCGGGGGACAGGGAGGAAAACTGAAGCTTTCTTT.